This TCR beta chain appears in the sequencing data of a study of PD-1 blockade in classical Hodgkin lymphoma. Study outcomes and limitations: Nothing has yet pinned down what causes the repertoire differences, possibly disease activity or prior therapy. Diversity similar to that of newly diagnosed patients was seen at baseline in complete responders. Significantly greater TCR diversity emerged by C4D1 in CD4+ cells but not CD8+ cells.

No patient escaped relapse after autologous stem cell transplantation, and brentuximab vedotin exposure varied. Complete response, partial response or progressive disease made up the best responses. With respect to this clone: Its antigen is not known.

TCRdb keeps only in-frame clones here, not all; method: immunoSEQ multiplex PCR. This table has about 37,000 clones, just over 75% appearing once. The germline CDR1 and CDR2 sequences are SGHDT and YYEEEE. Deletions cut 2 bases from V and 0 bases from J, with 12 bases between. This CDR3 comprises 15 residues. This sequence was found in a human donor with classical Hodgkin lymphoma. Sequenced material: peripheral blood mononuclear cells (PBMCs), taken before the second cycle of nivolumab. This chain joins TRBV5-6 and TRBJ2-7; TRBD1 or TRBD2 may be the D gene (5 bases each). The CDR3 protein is CASSFRDASSYEQYF. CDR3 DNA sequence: TGTGCCAGCAGCTTCCGGGACGCTAGCTCCTACGAGCAGTACTTC.